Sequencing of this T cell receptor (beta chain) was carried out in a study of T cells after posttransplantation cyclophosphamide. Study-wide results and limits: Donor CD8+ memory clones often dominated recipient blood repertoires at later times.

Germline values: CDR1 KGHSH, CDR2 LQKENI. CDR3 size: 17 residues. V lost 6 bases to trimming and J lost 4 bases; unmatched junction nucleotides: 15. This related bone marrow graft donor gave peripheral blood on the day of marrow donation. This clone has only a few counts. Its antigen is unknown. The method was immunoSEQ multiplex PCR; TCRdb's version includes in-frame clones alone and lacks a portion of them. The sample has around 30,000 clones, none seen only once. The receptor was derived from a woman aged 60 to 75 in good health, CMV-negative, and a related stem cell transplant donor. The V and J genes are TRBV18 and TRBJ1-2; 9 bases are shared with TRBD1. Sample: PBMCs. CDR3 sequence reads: CASSASGQGREAYGYTF. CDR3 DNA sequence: TGTGCCAGCTCGGCTTCGGGACAGGGCAGGGAGGCCTATGGCTACACCTTC.